This entry describes one T cell receptor beta chain. This clone was recorded only once. This clone's antigen is unknown. Base qualities were left out, and no much larger clone turns up one base away. The record originates from a study of immune evolution from preneoplasia to lung adenocarcinoma (dated by TCRdb to the early 2020s). For the study in its entirety: HLA loss of heterozygosity was observed in approximately 6.5%, 16% and 36% of AIS, MIA and ADC lesions, respectively, and was not observed in any AAH lesions. Resected precursor lesions (AAH, AIS, MIA) and invasive adenocarcinomas were compared with paired morphologically normal lung tissue. According to the study, more than 95 samples went through TCR sequencing. The immune data were combined with whole exome sequencing and methylation data from the same cohort of nodules. A total of roughly 46 patients contributed TCR sequencing data. In total, the cohort included 50 to 65 patients with pulmonary nodules, all of whom underwent surgical resection. The study combined immune gene expression, TCR sequencing and multiplex immunofluorescence to profile immune contexture across lung adenocarcinoma precursors and invasive adenocarcinoma. The sample size was set by how many specimens were available, not by a prior power calculation. POLYSOLVER was used to infer Class I HLA alleles from exome data, and LOHHLA was used to detect allele-specific HLA loss.

What the work shows at the level of the full study, not this receptor alone: Normal lung had the highest top T cell clone frequencies, and these frequencies appeared to fall progressively from AAH through AIS, MIA and invasive adenocarcinoma. All patients were from Japan and China, so applicability to Western populations was uncertain. Findings were based on association rather than direct causation; larger cohorts with long-term follow-up and longitudinal biopsies were deemed needed. Clonality was highest in normal lung, while later-stage lesions appeared to have lower clonality but higher T cell density and diversity. The highest T cell clonality was observed in KRAS-mutant nodules compared with EGFR-mutant or double wild-type lesions.

Between the mid-2010s and the late 2010s, the patients underwent resection in either Japan or China. Two lung cancer pathologists independently confirmed the histologic diagnosis of each case on H&E slides. To enrich premalignant or tumor cells for nucleic acid extraction, macro-dissection was performed after pathologic assessment. FFPE tissue was used for DNA isolation with the AllPrep DNA/RNA FFPE Kit. The immunoSEQ hsTCRbeta Kit was used to sequence TCR beta CDR3 regions from DNA. On the authors' methods: The ImmunoSEQ Analyzer was used to analyse the TCR sequencing data. T cell clonality was calculated on productive rearrangements as 1 minus Pielou's evenness. T cell diversity was measured with the inverse Simpson index on productive templates. T cell density was TCR beta template counts normalized to usable DNA, estimated by amplifying and sequencing housekeeping genes. Two-sided Kruskal-Wallis tests were used to compare TCR metrics between histologic stages. What TCRdb holds here is the immuneACCESS table cut down to in-frame rearrangements. Part of the clones is not present; checked against another copy, under half of the missing clones reflect an unresolved V gene, and the others are unexplained. From that table come the V and J calls and clone size; the DNA was used to work out D and trimming. The sample yields about 26,000 clones; approximately 74% were counted once. The top ten clonotypes cover 5% to 7% of the sample.

The sequenced material came from FFPE invasive lung adenocarcinoma tissue. The sample's cell subset or site label, in plain terms: frankly invasive lung adenocarcinoma (ADC). The receptor comes from a person between 55 and 70 years old with invasive lung adenocarcinoma. Some clones in this sample may be carry-over from other donors' samples.

The sequence in DNA is TGTGCCAGCAGTTTGTCGACAGGGGCGAACTATGGCTACACCTTC. It codes for CASSLSTGANYGYTF. This sequence uses TRBV28 and TRBJ1-2; 8 central bases correspond to TRBD1. The germline V gene encodes CDR1 MDHEN and CDR2 SYDVKM. The CDR3 contains 15 residues, cysteine and phenylalanine counted. The CDR3 DNA has 45 bases and is translated from base 1. Trimming takes 3 bases off V and 2 bases off J; junction bases not matched to a gene: 5.